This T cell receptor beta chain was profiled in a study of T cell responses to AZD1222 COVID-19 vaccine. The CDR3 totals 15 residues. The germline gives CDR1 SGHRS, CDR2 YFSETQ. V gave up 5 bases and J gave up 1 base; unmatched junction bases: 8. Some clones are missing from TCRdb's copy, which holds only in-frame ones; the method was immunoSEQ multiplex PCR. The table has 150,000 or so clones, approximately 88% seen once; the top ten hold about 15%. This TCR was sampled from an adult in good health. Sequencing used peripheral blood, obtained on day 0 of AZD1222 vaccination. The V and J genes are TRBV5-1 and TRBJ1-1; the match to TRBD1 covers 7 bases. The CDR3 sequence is CASRFTGEANTEAFF. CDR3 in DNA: TGCGCCAGCAGATTTACAGGGGAGGCGAACACTGAAGCTTTCTTT.